This T cell receptor (beta chain) was captured in a study of T cell repertoires in cytomegalovirus infection. The overall study: Both CMV infection and a matching HLA type were indicated by public TCR beta signatures.

The V gene's germline CDR1 is SGDLS and CDR2 YYNGEE. Trimming left V 1 base short and J 3 bases short, with 10 bases between. CDR3 length equals 14 residues. Overall study results and limits: HLA-C-restricted, CMV-specific TCR beta clonotypes were dominant ex vivo. CMV carriers having the relevant HLA were flagged by cumulative public TCR beta family frequency.

MiXCR was run by TCRdb on the reads, yielding one entry per CDR3 protein. The table lists approximately 910,000 distinct CDR3 sequences, approximately 31% of them singletons. This clonotype was seen only a few times. Antigen unknown. The gene calls are TRBV9 and TRBJ1-2; tentatively, D is TRBD1 (6 bases). This TCR was recovered from a human donor in good health (CMV status not recorded). Some clones in this sample may be carry-over from other donors' samples. Here the sequenced sample was cultured CD8+ T cells from PBMCs, taken from culture after CMV antigen stimulation. The CDR3 coding sequence is TGTGCCAGCAGCGTACTGACAGGAGACTATGGCTACACCTTC. It encodes CASSVLTGDYGYTF.